This entry lists 19 T cell receptor beta chains sequenced from one sample in a study of blood T cell repertoires in COVID-19. The repertoire was sequenced with immunoSEQ multiplex PCR; TCRdb's copy has only in-frame clones and lacks some. The repertoire has 70,000 or so clones, roughly 80% of them found once; the top ten carry about 16%. The sample consisted of peripheral blood. These receptors were collected from a man between 60 and 75 years old with COVID-19, enrolled during active disease.

This clone was counted a few times. This chain links TRBV6-5 with TRBJ1-1, with unresolved D. CDR1 is MNHEY, CDR2 SVGAGI, per germline. CDR3 length: 11 residues. V was cut by 6 bases and J by 1 base, with 3 bases left in between. The CDR3, as DNA: TGTGCCAGCAGGAGGAACACTGAAGCTTTCTTT. Protein sequence: CASRRNTEAFF.

J is TRBJ2-3 and V is TRBV5-1, with TRBD2 matching over 10 bases. Losses at the gene ends were 3 bases for V and 6 bases for J; bases not matched to a gene: 7. Germline CDR1 is SGHRS and CDR2 is YFSETQ. The CDR3 loop spans 15 amino acids. The CDR3 reads CASSWSGGDVDTQYF. The CDR3 DNA reads as TGCGCCAGCAGCTGGAGCGGGGGGGATGTGGATACGCAGTATTTT.

The gene calls are TRBV6-6 and TRBJ1-1, with 7 bases identical to TRBD1. The germline gives CDR1 MNHNY, CDR2 SVGAGI (reference sequence). The CDR3 consists of 15 residues. The V and J ends lost 8 bases and 1 base, in that order; junction bases with no gene match: 10. The CDR3 DNA follows: TGTGCCAGCGTCCGAGACGGGACAGCGAACACTGAAGCTTTCTTT. Residues: CASVRDGTANTEAFF.

The genes are TRBV24-1 and TRBJ2-3, with D tentatively TRBD1 (6 bases). Trimming cost V 11 bases and J 3 bases, with 17 bases left between them. The CDR3 is made up of 14 amino acids. Germline V gives CDR1 KGHDR, CDR2 SFDVKD. The chain's CDR3 is CAISGGQGTDTQYF. CDR3 DNA sequence: TGTGCCATATCTGGGGGCCAGGGAACAGATACGCAGTATTTT.

The chain is built from TRBV28 and TRBJ2-5; 7 nucleotides align to TRBD1. The CDR3 contains 15 residues. The V gene end was trimmed by 4 bases and the J gene end by 1 base; junction bases not matched to a gene: 6. CDR1 MDHEN and CDR2 SYDVKM come from the germline V gene. DNA of the CDR3: TGTGCCAGCAGTTCCTCGGGACAGCTCCAAGAGACCCAGTACTTC. Protein product: CASSSSGQLQETQYF.

The rearrangement joins TRBV4-1 to TRBJ2-5; 10 positions match TRBD2. Germline assignment: CDR1 MGHRA and CDR2 YSYEKL. The CDR3 runs to 17 residues. Trimming took 4 bases from V and 2 from J; bases not matched to a gene: 10. CDR3 nucleotides: TGCGCCAGCAGCCTTATCCCGGGACTAGCGAATCAAGAGACCCAGTACTTC. It codes for CASSLIPGLANQETQYF.

This CDR3 is CASSSGLAEQLEYF. The CDR3 DNA reads as TGTGCCAGCAGCTCGGGACTAGCGGAACAATTGGAGTACTTC. The chain carries TRBV7-9 and TRBJ2-7; 11 bases line up with TRBD2. The CDR3 is made up of 14 amino acids. The V and J ends lost 4 bases and 11 bases, in that order; junction bases with no gene match: 10. Germline V gene sequence: CDR1 SEHNR, CDR2 FQNEAQ (reference sequence).

The chain couples TRBV12-2 to TRBJ1-5. TRBV12-2 is classified as a pseudogene. The CDR3 runs to 9 residues. CDR3 loop: CASLPPSHF. The CDR3 DNA is TGTGCAAGTCTCCCCCCTTCGCATTTT.

The rearrangement uses TRBV2 and TRBJ2-6; D remains ambiguous. This CDR3 has 11 amino acids. Germline V CDR1 and CDR2: SNHLY, FYNNEI. Trimming took off 9 bases at V and 7 bases at J, with 7 bases between the two ends. The CDR3 nucleotides read TGTGCCAGTAGGAGCGCCAACGTCCTGACTTTC. Amino acids: CASRSANVLTF.

A few counts support this clone. The chain carries TRBV5-1 and TRBJ2-2, with TRBD1 matching over 7 bases. Trimming at V came to 4 bases and at J to 5 bases, leaving 2 bases not matched to a gene. The length of the CDR3 is 13 residues. Germline CDR1 is SGHRS and CDR2 is YFSETQ. CDR3 sequence reads: CASSPQGTGELFF. Written as DNA, the CDR3 is TGCGCCAGCAGCCCACAGGGGACCGGGGAGCTGTTTTTT.

This sequence joins TRBV3-1 (or the pseudogene TRBV3-2) and TRBJ1-1; a weak D match, TRBD1 (5 bases). V was pared by 1 base and J by 4 bases, with 13 bases between. The CDR3 consists of 15 residues. CDR1 and CDR2 from the germline V gene are LGHDT and YNNKEL (reference sequence). CDR3 bases: TGTGCCAGCAGCCAAGTTGCGGGGGAGGGCACTGAAGCTTTCTTT. Amino acid sequence: CASSQVAGEGTEAFF.

This clone is a singleton in its sample. V is TRBV7-9 and J is TRBJ2-1, with TRBD1 matching over 12 bases. There are 14 residues in the CDR3. The J segment lost 8 bases and the V segment lost 6 bases, leaving 5 bases of the junction unmatched. Germline CDR1 SEHNR, CDR2 FQNEAQ (reference sequence). CDR3 DNA: TGTGCCAGCAGGGGGACAGGGGGCACAGATGAGCAGTTCTTC. Residues: CASRGTGGTDEQFF. The full variable domain, in which reference TRBV7-9 and TRBJ2-1 provide the parts outside the CDR3, is DTGVSQNPRHKITKRGQNVTFRCDPISEHNRLYWYRQTLGQGPEFLTYFQNEAQLEKSRLLSDRFSAERPKGSFSTLEIQRTEQGDSAMYLCASRGTGGTDEQFFGPGTRLTVL.

This chain joins TRBV24-1 and TRBJ2-2; the D is unclear. From germline, CDR1 is KGHDR and CDR2 SFDVKD. The CDR3 totals 15 residues. V lost 4 bases and J lost 2, with 10 bases in between. This chain's CDR3 is CATSELSPNTGELFF. As DNA, the CDR3 is TGTGCCACCAGTGAACTTTCACCTAACACCGGGGAGCTGTTTTTT.

The V call is TRBV9, the J call TRBJ1-2, with 7 positions matching TRBD1. Germline CDR1 SGDLS, CDR2 YYNGEE. V shed 4 bases and J 10 bases; nucleotides not matched to a gene: 13. This CDR3 contains 14 residues. CDR3 amino acids: CASSFLPGTDNYTF. The DNA of the CDR3 is TGTGCCAGCAGCTTCCTGCCAGGGACAGACAACTACACCTTC. Based on the CDR3 plus reference TRBV9 and TRBJ1-2, the full variable domain is DSGVTQTPKHLITATGQRVTLRCSPRSGDLSVYWYQQSLDQGLQFLIQYYNGEERAKGNILERFSAQQFPDLHSELNLSSLELGDSALYFCASSFLPGTDNYTFGSGTRLTVV.

This clone was recorded at least ten times. V gene TRBV5-1 combines with J gene TRBJ1-1; TRBD1 might be the D (5 bases). Trimming cost V 7 bases and J 1 base, with 14 bases left between them. In germline, CDR1 is SGHRS, CDR2 YFSETQ. The CDR3 totals 14 residues. The DNA for the CDR3 is TGCGCCAGCCGAGCGGGGGGAGGGAACACTGAAGCTTTCTTT. This encodes CASRAGGGNTEAFF.

The CDR3 region is CASSRDRGLGYTF. The CDR3 DNA follows: TGCGCCAGCAGTCGGGACAGGGGATTGGGCTACACCTTC. The rearrangement joins TRBV10-1 to TRBJ1-2; TRBD1 matches 10 bases. The germline CDR1 and CDR2 sequences are WNHNN and SYGVQD (reference sequence). The CDR3 extends over 13 amino acids. V was pared by 5 bases and J by 8 bases, with 5 bases of the junction left unmatched.

The rearrangement links TRBV4-1 to TRBJ2-2; the D gene is possibly TRBD2 (6 bases). The V and J ends lost 3 bases and 6 bases respectively, with 8 bases between them. The CDR3 sequence is 13 residues long. Per the germline V gene, CDR1 is MGHRA and CDR2 is YSYEKL. The CDR3 sequence: CASSHTSSGELFF. DNA of the CDR3: TGCGCCAGCAGCCACACTAGCTCCGGGGAGCTGTTTTTT.

The rearrangement joins TRBV28 to TRBJ1-4; 8 bases fit TRBD1. Germline V lookup: CDR1 MDHEN, CDR2 SYDVKM. After removal of 4 bases from V and 8 bases from J, the junction contained 12 bases not matched to a gene. The CDR3 runs 16 residues. DNA for the CDR3: TGTGCCAGCAGTTCCCTCGAGGTGCAGGGGGCGGAAAAACTGTTTTTT. It yields the protein CASSSLEVQGAEKLFF.

The rearrangement links TRBV11-3 to TRBJ1-1; D call uncertain. Germline-derived CDR1 and CDR2 are SGHNT and YENEEA. Trimming shortened V by 0 bases and J by 2 bases, and 4 bases separated the two germline ends. This CDR3 is built from 13 residues. This CDR3 reads CASSLEANTEAFF. The CDR3 coding sequence is TGTGCCAGCAGCTTAGAGGCCAACACTGAAGCTTTCTTT.